Below, 22 T cell receptor beta chains from the same sample are listed, as sequenced in a study of T-cell reconstitution after alpha-beta-depleted transplantation in children. During its preparation, the TCRbeta library received unique molecular identifiers. Each CDR3 protein is one row after TCRdb ran MiXCR on the PCR reads. The sample has about 460,000 distinct CDR3 sequences, roughly 10% seen once. Specimen: PBMCs, collected before TCRalphabeta/CD19-depleted stem cell transplant. The receptors were sampled from a child aged 2 to 15 with inherited bone marrow failure, due to receive a stem cell transplant.

The sample holds many counts of this clonotype. The chain joins TRBV9 to TRBJ1-3; a weak D match, TRBD1 (6 bases). The V gene's germline CDR1 is SGDLS and CDR2 YYNGEE. With 3 bases removed from V and 2 bases from J, the gap between germline ends came to 9 bases. CDR3 length: 14 amino acids. In DNA form, the CDR3 reads TGTGCCAGCAGCGCCGGGACACCTGGAAACACCATATATTTT. This codes for CASSAGTPGNTIYF. The complete variable domain, with remaining parts taken from reference TRBV9 and TRBJ1-3, reads DSGVTQTPKHLITATGQRVTLRCSPRSGDLSVYWYQQSLDQGLQFLIQYYNGEERAKGNILERFSAQQFPDLHSELNLSSLELGDSALYFCASSAGTPGNTIYFGEGSWLTVV.

This clonotype came up many times. The chain employs TRBV12-3 or TRBV12-4 and TRBJ2-7; TRBD1 agrees at 7 bases. Losses at the gene ends were 8 bases for V and 2 bases for J; bases not matched to a gene: 9. This CDR3 spans 14 amino acids. DNA for the CDR3: TGTGCCAGCTCCCCGGGACAGATAACCTACGAGCAGTACTTC. Translation gives CASSPGQITYEQYF.

Many counts were recorded for this clonotype. The rearrangement links TRBV7-9 to TRBJ1-1, with D possibly TRBD1 on 6 matching bases. Germline CDR1 SEHNR, CDR2 FQNEAQ (reference sequence). The CDR3 runs to 14 residues. Between the trimmed V and J ends, which lost 0 bases and 7 bases, there was a span of 12 bases. The CDR3 DNA reads TGTGCCAGCAGCTTAGCGAACAGGGAAGTTGAAGCTTTCTTT. Translated: CASSLANREVEAFF.

This clonotype was found many times. The chain has TRBV20-1 and TRBJ2-7; 7 bases fit TRBD2. The CDR3 is 13 amino acids. Germline V lookup: CDR1 DFQATT, CDR2 SNEGSKA (reference sequence). J lost 0 bases, V lost 5 bases, and 4 bases had no gene match. Here the CDR3 DNA reads TGCAGTGCTGGAGCGGGATACTCCTACGAGCAGTACTTC. Translated: CSAGAGYSYEQYF.

This clonotype was seen repeatedly, ten times or more. The J gene is TRBJ2-3, the V gene TRBV29-1, with D tentatively TRBD2 (5 bases). V was trimmed by 0 bases and J by 4 bases, leaving 11 bases between them. Germline-derived CDR1 and CDR2 are SQVTM and ANQGSEA. The CDR3 spans 14 residues. The CDR3, as DNA: TGCAGCGTTGAAGACCGGGGTCAGTCAGATACGCAGTATTTT. Residues: CSVEDRGQSDTQYF.

The chain is built from TRBV10-3 and TRBJ2-3; TRBD2 is a possible D gene (6 bases). V lost 11 bases to trimming and J lost 2 bases, with 17 bases between them. CDR3 length: 14 residues. Germline-derived CDR1 and CDR2 are ENHRY and SYGVKD. The CDR3 DNA reads TGTGCCGCCAGACCCGGGACTGACACAGATACGCAGTATTTT. As protein: CAARPGTDTDTQYF.

This clonotype was observed at least ten times. The rearrangement joins TRBV20-1 to TRBJ2-7; D perhaps matches TRBD1 (6 bases). This CDR3 is 15 amino acids long. The germline V gene has CDR1 DFQATT and CDR2 SNEGSKA (reference sequence). Trimming took off 3 bases at V and 2 bases at J, with 17 bases between the two ends. The CDR3 protein is CSASSGQSYAYEQYF. As DNA, the CDR3 is TGCAGTGCTAGCTCCGGACAGAGCTACGCCTACGAGCAGTACTTC.

The chain joins TRBV7-9 to TRBJ2-1, with 8 nucleotides matching TRBD1. CDR3 length equals 15 residues. J gave up 2 bases and V 4 bases, and 4 bases lay outside the gene matches. Germline assignment: CDR1 SEHNR and CDR2 FQNEAQ (reference sequence). The CDR3 protein is CASSYRTGTYNEQFF. The CDR3 coding sequence is TGTGCCAGCAGCTATCGGACAGGGACCTACAATGAGCAGTTCTTC.

The chain links TRBV4-1 to TRBJ1-1, with D possibly TRBD1 on 5 matching bases. Germline CDR1 MGHRA, CDR2 YSYEKL. The V gene lost 2 bases and the J gene lost 3 bases, with 13 bases spanning the gap. The CDR3 length is 15 residues. The CDR3 nucleotides read TGCGCCAGCAGCCAACGCCCAGGGTGGGACACTGAAGCTTTCTTT. The encoded protein is CASSQRPGWDTEAFF.

V usage is TRBV6-1 and J usage is TRBJ2-1; 11 nucleotides align to TRBD2. The CDR3 sequence is 15 residues long. V lost 5 bases and J lost 5; bases outside the gene matches: 5. CDR1 is MNHNS, CDR2 SASEGT, per germline. CDR3 residues: CASSQGLAVNNEQFF. The DNA of the CDR3 is TGTGCCAGCAGTCAGGGACTAGCGGTTAACAATGAGCAGTTCTTC.

This clonotype has just a few counts. The chain couples TRBV11-2 to TRBJ2-7; the D call may be TRBD1 or TRBD2 (5 bases each). CDR1 is SGHAT and CDR2 is FQNNGV in the germline V gene. The V end lost 3 bases, the J end lost 5 bases, and 11 bases lay between the germline ends. This CDR3 is 13 amino acids long. CDR3 in amino acids: CASSLGWGNEQYF. CDR3 bases: TGTGCCAGCAGCTTGGGGTGGGGGAACGAGCAGTACTTC.

This clonotype was seen repeatedly, ten times or more. The chain is built from TRBV2 and TRBJ2-3; no reliable D call. CDR3 length equals 15 residues. The V gene's germline CDR1 is SNHLY and CDR2 FYNNEI. Deletions cut 4 bases from V and 0 bases from J, with 11 bases between. CDR3 amino acids: CASSATLRSTDTQYF. The CDR3 bases are TGTGCCAGCAGTGCGACACTGAGGAGCACAGATACGCAGTATTTT.

This clonotype showed up many times. The gene calls are TRBV4-2 and TRBJ2-5; TRBD2 matches 7 bases. The CDR3 totals 16 residues. Germline-derived CDR1 and CDR2 are LGHNA and YNFKEQ. V trimming: 0 bases; J trimming: 3 bases; junction bases outside the gene matches: 7. CDR3: CASSQDSAGVKETQYF. The CDR3 region has the DNA TGTGCCAGCAGCCAAGATAGTGCGGGAGTTAAAGAGACCCAGTACTTC.

This clonotype was detected many times. This sequence joins TRBV28 and TRBJ2-2; the D gene is possibly TRBD1 (6 bases). V gave up 3 bases and J gave up 2 bases, with 10 bases separating them. The germline V gene encodes CDR1 MDHEN and CDR2 SYDVKM. The CDR3 loop spans 15 amino acids. CDR3 DNA sequence: TGTGCCAGCAGTTTCCCAGGGGATAACACCGGGGAGCTGTTTTTT. Translating it yields CASSFPGDNTGELFF.

This chain joins TRBV20-1 and TRBJ1-2; D is perhaps TRBD1 (5 bases). The CDR3 contains 12 residues. Trimming removed 1 base from V and 6 bases from J, with 9 bases in between. Per germline, CDR1 DFQATT and CDR2 SNEGSKA (reference sequence). The CDR3 loop reads CSARGGLHGYTF. CDR3 nucleotide sequence: TGCAGTGCTAGAGGGGGACTCCATGGCTACACCTTC.

CDR3 in amino acids: CASSSRGVRYNEQFF. Here the CDR3 DNA reads TGTGCCAGCAGTAGCCGCGGGGTAAGATACAATGAGCAGTTCTTC. The chain uses TRBV27 and TRBJ2-1, with D possibly being TRBD2 (6 bases). With 5 bases removed from V and 4 bases from J, the gap between germline ends came to 15 bases. The CDR3 consists of 15 residues. The germline CDR1 and CDR2 sequences are MNHEY and SMNVEV (reference sequence).

This clonotype appeared many times. The rearrangement links TRBV4-1 to TRBJ1-2; D not certain. Germline CDR1 MGHRA, CDR2 YSYEKL. The ends were cut back, 0 bases at V and 4 bases at J, with 12 bases in the middle. The CDR3 runs to 15 residues. The CDR3 region has the DNA TGCGCCAGCAGCCAAGACTGGAGGGTAGCCTATGGCTACACCTTC. Amino acids: CASSQDWRVAYGYTF.

V gene TRBV7-2 combines with J gene TRBJ2-7; 8 bases map to TRBD2. J was trimmed by 3 bases and V by 5 bases; bases with no gene match: 9. This CDR3 contains 15 residues. CDR1 is SGHTA, CDR2 FQGNSA, per germline. The CDR3 bases are TGTGCCAGCAGCATTGGTGGCACTAGCGGCTACGAGCAGTACTTC. Protein sequence: CASSIGGTSGYEQYF. The variable domain in full, completed from reference TRBV7-2 and TRBJ2-7, reads GAGVSQSPSNKVTEKGKDVELRCDPISGHTALYWYRQSLGQGLEFLIYFQGNSAPDKSGLPSDRFSAERTGGSVSTLTIQRTQQEDSAVYLCASSIGGTSGYEQYFGPGTRLTVT.

As regards this clonotype: This may stem from a read error, because a much larger clone lies one nucleotide away. The chain joins TRBV28 to TRBJ1-5; D remains ambiguous. Trimming took 10 bases from V and 0 from J, leaving 13 bases between them. Germline-derived CDR1 and CDR2 are MDHEN and SYDVKM. The CDR3 extends over 14 amino acids. This chain's CDR3 is CATERGYSNQPQHF. The CDR3, as DNA: TGTGCCACTGAACGGGGATATAGCAATCAGCCCCAGCATTTT.

This clonotype was counted at least ten times. V is TRBV12-3 or TRBV12-4 and J is TRBJ2-1, with TRBD2 matching 7 bases. The CDR3 covers 14 residues. With V trimmed by 5 bases and J by 8 bases, 9 bases remained unmatched. The CDR3 loop reads CASSPPRGSYEQFF. DNA for the CDR3: TGTGCCAGCAGTCCTCCGCGCGGGAGCTATGAGCAGTTCTTC.

The chain recombines TRBV7-2 with TRBJ2-7; 9 bases agree with TRBD1. V trimming: 4 bases; J trimming: 6 bases; junction bases outside the gene matches: 13. CDR3 length equals 16 residues. Looked up from germline, CDR1 is SGHTA and CDR2 is FQGNSA. Here the CDR3 reads CASSYRGGTGPTEQYF. CDR3 nucleotide sequence: TGTGCCAGCAGCTATAGGGGCGGGACAGGGCCCACCGAGCAGTACTTC.

This clonotype was seen many times. The chain joins TRBV12-3 or TRBV12-4 to TRBJ1-2; D possibly corresponds to TRBD1 (5 bases). The V end lost 8 bases, the J end lost 8 bases, and 15 bases lay between the germline ends. CDR3 size: 12 residues. In DNA form, the CDR3 reads TGTGCCAGCGGCTTAGGGACCGCCGGCTACACCTTC. It encodes CASGLGTAGYTF.